Following are 3 T cell receptor beta chains from one sample sequenced in a study of T cells after yellow fever vaccination. TCRdb fed the 5' RACE reads into MiXCR, producing one record per CDR3 protein. This repertoire shows about 210,000 distinct CDR3 sequences, 3% to 3.5% found once; its top ten account for around 3.2%. Source: CD4+ T cells sorted from PBMCs, taken 10 days after the yellow fever booster vaccination. The source is a young man who received the YFV17D yellow fever vaccine.

This clonotype was recorded at least ten times. The V and J genes are TRBV5-1 and TRBJ2-3, with D perhaps matching TRBD2 (5 bases). The V end lost 1 base, the J end lost 0 bases, and 9 bases lay between the germline ends. This CDR3 comprises 15 residues. From germline, CDR1 is SGHRS and CDR2 YFSETQ. CDR3 region: CASSLTGDSTDTQYF. CDR3 coding DNA: TGCGCCAGCAGCTTGACCGGGGATAGCACAGATACGCAGTATTTT.

The chain carries TRBV20-1 and TRBJ2-2; TRBD2 matches 7 bases. With V trimmed by 0 bases and J by 3 bases, 7 bases remained unmatched. Germline V gene lookup returns CDR1 DFQATT and CDR2 SNEGSKA (reference sequence). This CDR3 region has 16 residues. CDR3 protein: CSARDPREGHTGELFF. The CDR3 DNA is TGCAGTGCTAGAGATCCTAGGGAGGGTCACACCGGGGAGCTGTTTTTT.

This clonotype occurred a few times. The genes are TRBV5-4 and TRBJ2-3; TRBD2 agrees at 10 bases. V lost 2 bases and J lost 3; bases outside the gene matches: 6. Germline CDR1 reads SGHNT; CDR2 reads YYREEE (reference sequence). The CDR3 runs 16 residues. CDR3 residues: CASSFRLAGFTDTQYF. The CDR3 nucleotides read TGTGCCAGCAGCTTCCGACTAGCGGGTTTTACAGATACGCAGTATTTT.